The source of this TCR beta chain is a study of T cell responses to AZD1222 COVID-19 vaccine. Study-wide context: Recipients boosted at about 4 weeks or about 12 weeks are pooled.

Sequencing used immunoSEQ multiplex PCR; TCRdb keeps in-frame clones, though not all of them. The sample has around 140,000 clones; 80% to 90% are singletons. Study-wide results and caveats: Every sample of the repertoires postdated the peak T cell response. Clonal diversity was possibly underestimated, and white British individuals and females predominated among donors.

The CDR3 consists of 12 residues. Deletions cut 3 bases from V and 7 bases from J, with 9 bases between. Germline assignment: CDR1 WSHSY and CDR2 SAAADI. To note about this clone: What it recognizes is unknown.

Material: peripheral blood, obtained on day 0 of AZD1222 vaccination. The V gene is TRBV10-2, the J gene TRBJ1-1, with no clear D. The receptor's source is an adult in good health. The CDR3: CASSDPWREAFF. For the CDR3, the DNA is TGCGCCAGCAGTGATCCCTGGCGTGAAGCTTTCTTT.